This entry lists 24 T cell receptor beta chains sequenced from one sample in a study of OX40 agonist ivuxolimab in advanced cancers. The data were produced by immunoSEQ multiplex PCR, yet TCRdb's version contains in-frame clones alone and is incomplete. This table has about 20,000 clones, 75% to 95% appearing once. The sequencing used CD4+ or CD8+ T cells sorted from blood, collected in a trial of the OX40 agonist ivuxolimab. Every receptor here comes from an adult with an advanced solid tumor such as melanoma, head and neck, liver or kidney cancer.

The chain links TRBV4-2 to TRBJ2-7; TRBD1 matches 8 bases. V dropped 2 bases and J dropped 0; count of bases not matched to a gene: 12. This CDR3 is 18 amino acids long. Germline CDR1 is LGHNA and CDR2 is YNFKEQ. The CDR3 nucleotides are TGTGCCAGCAGCCAATCCGCCCGCGCAGGGGGCGCCTCCTACGAGCAGTACTTC. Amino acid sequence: CASSQSARAGGASYEQYF.

The CDR3 protein is CASSYPQGASGYTF. The CDR3 DNA is TGTGCCAGCAGTTACCCCCAGGGGGCGTCTGGCTACACCTTC. The J gene is TRBJ1-2, the V gene TRBV6-6, with TRBD1 matching over 8 bases. The CDR3 runs 14 residues. Germline loops: CDR1 MNHNY, CDR2 SVGAGI (reference sequence). V lost 2 bases, J lost 7 bases, and 6 bases stayed unmatched.

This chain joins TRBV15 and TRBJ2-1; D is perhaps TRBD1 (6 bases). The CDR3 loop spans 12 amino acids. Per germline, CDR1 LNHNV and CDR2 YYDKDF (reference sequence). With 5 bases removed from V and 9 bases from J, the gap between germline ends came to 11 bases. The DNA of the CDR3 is TGTGCCACCAGCTCACAGGGTTCTGAGCAGTTCTTC. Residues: CATSSQGSEQFF. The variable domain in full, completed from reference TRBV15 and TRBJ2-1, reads DAMVIQNPRYQVTQFGKPVTLSCSQTLNHNVMYWYQQKSSQAPKLLFHYYDKDFNNEADTPDNFQSRRPNTSFCFLDIRSPGLGDTAMYLCATSSQGSEQFFGPGTRLTVL.

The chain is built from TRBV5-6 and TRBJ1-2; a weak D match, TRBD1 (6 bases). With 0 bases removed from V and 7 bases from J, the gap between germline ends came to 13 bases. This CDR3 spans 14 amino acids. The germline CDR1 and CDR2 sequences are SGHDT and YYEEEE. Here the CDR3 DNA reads TGTGCCAGCAGCTTGGGGGCAGGGGTTGGTGGCTACACCTTC. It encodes CASSLGAGVGGYTF.

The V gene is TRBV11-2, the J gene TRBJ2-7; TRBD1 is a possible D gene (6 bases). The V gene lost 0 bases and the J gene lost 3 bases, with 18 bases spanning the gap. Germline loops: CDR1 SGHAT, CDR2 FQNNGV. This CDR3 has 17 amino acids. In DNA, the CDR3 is TGTGCCAGCAGCTTAGATCAGGGGCCAGGGGCCTTCTACGAGCAGTACTTC. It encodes CASSLDQGPGAFYEQYF.

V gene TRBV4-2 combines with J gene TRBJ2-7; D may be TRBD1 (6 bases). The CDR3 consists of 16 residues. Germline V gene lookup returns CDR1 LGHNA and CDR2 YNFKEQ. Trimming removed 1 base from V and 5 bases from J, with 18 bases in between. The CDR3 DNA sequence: TGTGCCAGCAGCCAAGGTCGGCAGGGGTTTTTGGACGAGCAGTACTTC. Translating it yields CASSQGRQGFLDEQYF.

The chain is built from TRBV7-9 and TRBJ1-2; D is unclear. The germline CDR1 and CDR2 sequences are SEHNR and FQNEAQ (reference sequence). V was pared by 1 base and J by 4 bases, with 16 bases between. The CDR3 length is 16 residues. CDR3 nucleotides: TGTGCCAGCAGCTTAGGATTATATCCGGCGGGCTATGGCTACACCTTC. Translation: CASSLGLYPAGYGYTF. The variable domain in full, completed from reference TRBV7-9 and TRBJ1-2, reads DTGVSQNPRHKITKRGQNVTFRCDPISEHNRLYWYRQTLGQGPEFLTYFQNEAQLEKSRLLSDRFSAERPKGSFSTLEIQRTEQGDSAMYLCASSLGLYPAGYGYTFGSGTRLTVV.

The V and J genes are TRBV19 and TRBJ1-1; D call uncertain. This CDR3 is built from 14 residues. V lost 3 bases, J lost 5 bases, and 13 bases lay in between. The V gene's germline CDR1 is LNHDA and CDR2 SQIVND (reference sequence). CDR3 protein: CASSIAVGGTEAFF. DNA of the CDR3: TGTGCCAGTAGTATCGCGGTAGGTGGGACTGAAGCTTTCTTT. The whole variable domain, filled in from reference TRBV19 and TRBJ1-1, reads DGGITQSPKYLFRKEGQNVTLSCEQNLNHDAMYWYRQDPGQGLRLIYYSQIVNDFQKGDIAEGYSVSREKKESFPLTVTSAQKNPTAFYLCASSIAVGGTEAFFGQGTRLTVV.

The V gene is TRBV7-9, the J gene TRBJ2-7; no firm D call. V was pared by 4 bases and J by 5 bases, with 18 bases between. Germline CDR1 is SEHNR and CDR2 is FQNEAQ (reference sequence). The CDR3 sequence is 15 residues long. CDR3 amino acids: CASSSYSGIVHEQYF. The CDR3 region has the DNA TGTGCCAGCAGCTCATATAGTGGGATAGTACACGAGCAGTACTTC.

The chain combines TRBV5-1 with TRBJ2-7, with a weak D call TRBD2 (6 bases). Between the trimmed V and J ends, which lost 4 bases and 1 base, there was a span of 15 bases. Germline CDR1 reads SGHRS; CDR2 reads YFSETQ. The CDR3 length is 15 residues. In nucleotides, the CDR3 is TGCGCCAGCAGCGACCCCGAGGGAGGTTCCTACGAGCAGTACTTC. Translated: CASSDPEGGSYEQYF. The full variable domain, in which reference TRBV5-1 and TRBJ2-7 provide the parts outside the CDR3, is KAGVTQTPRYLIKTRGQQVTLSCSPISGHRSVSWYQQTPGQGLQFLFEYFSETQRNKGNFPGRFSGRQFSNSRSEMNVSTLELGDSALYLCASSDPEGGSYEQYFGPGTRLTVT.

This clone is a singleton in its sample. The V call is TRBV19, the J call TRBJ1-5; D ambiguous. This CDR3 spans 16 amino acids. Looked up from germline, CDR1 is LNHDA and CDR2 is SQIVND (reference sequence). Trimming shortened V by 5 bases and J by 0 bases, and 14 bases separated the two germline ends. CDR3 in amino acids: CASSSSWATSNQPQHF. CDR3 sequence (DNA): TGTGCCAGTAGTTCATCCTGGGCGACTAGCAATCAGCCCCAGCATTTT. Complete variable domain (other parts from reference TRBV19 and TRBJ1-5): DGGITQSPKYLFRKEGQNVTLSCEQNLNHDAMYWYRQDPGQGLRLIYYSQIVNDFQKGDIAEGYSVSREKKESFPLTVTSAQKNPTAFYLCASSSSWATSNQPQHFGDGTRLSIL.

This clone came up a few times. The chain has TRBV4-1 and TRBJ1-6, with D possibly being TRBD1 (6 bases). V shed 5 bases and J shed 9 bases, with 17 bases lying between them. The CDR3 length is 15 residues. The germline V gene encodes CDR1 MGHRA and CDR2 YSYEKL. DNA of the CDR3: TGCGCCAGCAGCGACCGGGACACGCGGACTTCACCCCTCCACTTT. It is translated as CASSDRDTRTSPLHF.

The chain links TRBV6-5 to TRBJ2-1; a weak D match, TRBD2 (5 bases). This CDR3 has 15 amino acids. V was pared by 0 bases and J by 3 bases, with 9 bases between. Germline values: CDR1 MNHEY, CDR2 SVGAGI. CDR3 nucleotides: TGTGCCAGCAGTTACTCGAGGGCAGGCTACAATGAGCAGTTCTTC. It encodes CASSYSRAGYNEQFF.

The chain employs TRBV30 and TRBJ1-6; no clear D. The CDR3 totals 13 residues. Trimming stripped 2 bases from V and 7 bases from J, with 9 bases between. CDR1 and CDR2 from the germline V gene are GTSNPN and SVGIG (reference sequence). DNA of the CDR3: TGTGCCTGGAGTACCAGTCTCAATTCACCCCTCCACTTT. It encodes CAWSTSLNSPLHF.

The CDR3 DNA sequence: TGCAGCGTAGGTAGGAGCGATGAGCAGTTCTTC. Amino acid sequence: CSVGRSDEQFF. The rearrangement uses TRBV29-1 and TRBJ2-1; D is uncertain. CDR3 length equals 11 residues. The V end was cut by 6 bases, the J end by 8 bases, with 11 bases between. Germline values: CDR1 SQVTM, CDR2 ANQGSEA.

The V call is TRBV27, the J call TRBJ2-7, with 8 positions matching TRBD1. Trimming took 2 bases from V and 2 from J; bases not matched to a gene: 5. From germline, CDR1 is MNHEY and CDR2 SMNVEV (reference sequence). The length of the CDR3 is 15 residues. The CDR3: CASSLLTGATYEQYF. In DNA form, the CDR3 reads TGTGCCAGCAGTTTACTGACAGGGGCAACCTACGAGCAGTACTTC.

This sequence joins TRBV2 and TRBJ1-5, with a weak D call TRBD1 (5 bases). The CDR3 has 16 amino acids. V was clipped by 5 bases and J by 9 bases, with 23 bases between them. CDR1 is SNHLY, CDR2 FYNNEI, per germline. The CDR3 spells CASSPDSTTGGWPQHF. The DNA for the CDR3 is TGTGCCAGCAGTCCCGACAGCACCACCGGCGGCTGGCCCCAGCATTTT.

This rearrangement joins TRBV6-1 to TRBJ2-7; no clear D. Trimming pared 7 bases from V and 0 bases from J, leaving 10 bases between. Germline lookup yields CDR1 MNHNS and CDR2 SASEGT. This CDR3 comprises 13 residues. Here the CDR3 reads CASIDVHSYEQYF. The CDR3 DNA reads TGTGCCAGCATAGACGTTCACTCCTACGAGCAGTACTTC.

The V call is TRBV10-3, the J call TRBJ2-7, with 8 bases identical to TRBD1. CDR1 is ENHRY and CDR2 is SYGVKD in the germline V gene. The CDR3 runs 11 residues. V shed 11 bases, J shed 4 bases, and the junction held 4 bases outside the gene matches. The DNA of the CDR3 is TGTGCCTCCGGACAGGGTTACGAGCAGTACTTC. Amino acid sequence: CASGQGYEQYF.

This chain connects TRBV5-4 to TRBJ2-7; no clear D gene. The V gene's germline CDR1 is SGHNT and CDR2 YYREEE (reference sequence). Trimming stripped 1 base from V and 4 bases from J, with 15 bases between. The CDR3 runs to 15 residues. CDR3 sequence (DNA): TGTGCCAGCAGCTTGTTGGGCAGTCCGGATTACGAGCAGTACTTC. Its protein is CASSLLGSPDYEQYF.

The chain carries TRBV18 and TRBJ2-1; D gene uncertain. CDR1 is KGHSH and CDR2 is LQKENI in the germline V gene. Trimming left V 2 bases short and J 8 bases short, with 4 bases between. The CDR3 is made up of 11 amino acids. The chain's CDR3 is CASSPGYEQFF. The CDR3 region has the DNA TGTGCCAGCTCACCAGGATATGAGCAGTTCTTC.

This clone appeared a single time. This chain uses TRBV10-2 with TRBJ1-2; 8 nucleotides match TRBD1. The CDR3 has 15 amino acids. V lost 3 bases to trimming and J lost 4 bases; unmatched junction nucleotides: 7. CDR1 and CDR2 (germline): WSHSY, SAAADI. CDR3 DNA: TGCGCCAGCAGTGATTGGACAGGGACTCTCTATGGCTACACCTTC. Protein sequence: CASSDWTGTLYGYTF.

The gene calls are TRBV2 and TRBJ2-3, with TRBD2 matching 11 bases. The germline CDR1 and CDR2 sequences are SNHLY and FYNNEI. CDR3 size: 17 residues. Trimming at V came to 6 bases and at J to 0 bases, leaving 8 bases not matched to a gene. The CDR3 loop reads CASRGQTSGKSTDTQYF. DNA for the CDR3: TGTGCCAGCAGGGGACAGACTAGCGGGAAAAGCACAGATACGCAGTATTTT.

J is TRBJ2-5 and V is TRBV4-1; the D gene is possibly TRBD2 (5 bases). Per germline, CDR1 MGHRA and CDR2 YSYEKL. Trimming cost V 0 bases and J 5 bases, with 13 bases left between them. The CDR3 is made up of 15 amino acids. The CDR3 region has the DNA TGCGCCAGCAGCCAAGAAGTCCGGGGTCGGGAGACCCAGTACTTC. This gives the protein CASSQEVRGRETQYF.